The subject of this entry is one TCR beta chain. Its target is not known. Germline CDR1 MDHEN, CDR2 SYDVKM. V lost 3 bases and J 4 bases, leaving 7 bases between the germline ends. CDR3 size: 13 residues. Produced via immunoSEQ multiplex PCR; TCRdb's table is partial and in-frame only. The sample yields a few million clones, around 95% seen once. This record comes from a study of shared clonotypes between healthy human individuals. General study results and limits: It was observed that 5% to 6% of naive CD4 clonotypes were shared across a handful of donors. All-four-donor shared clonotypes had higher generation probabilities than non-shared clonotypes did. Naive subsets generally exceeded memory subsets in estimated richness.

The sequencing sample was made of naive CD4+ T cells sorted from blood. Sample subset: CD45RA+ positively selected. The clonotype was recovered from a man between 18 and 35 years old in good health. The V and J genes are TRBV28 and TRBJ2-1, with D perhaps TRBD1 (6 bases). The DNA of the CDR3 is TGTGCCAGCAGTTTTCAGGGGTACAATGAGCAGTTCTTC. The encoded protein is CASSFQGYNEQFF.